Listed here are 5 T cell receptor beta chains from one sample, sequenced in a study of high-grade serous ovarian cancer treatment subgroups. Profiled with immunoSEQ multiplex PCR; TCRdb holds only in-frame clones, not every one. The sample lists 35,000 to 45,000 clones; 79% were seen once. Tumor tissue was taken before any definitive surgery or chemotherapy was given. What was sequenced was tumor tissue. Every receptor here comes from a human donor with high-grade serous ovarian cancer.

The chain has TRBV27 and TRBJ2-3, with 8 bases matching TRBD2. Germline loops: CDR1 MNHEY, CDR2 SMNVEV (reference sequence). This CDR3 has 16 amino acids. After removal of 1 base from V and 1 base from J, the junction contained 4 bases not matched to a gene. The CDR3 region has the DNA TGTGCCAGCAGTTTATTCGTGACTAGCGGCACAGATACGCAGTATTTT. Protein product: CASSLFVTSGTDTQYF.

The V gene is TRBV5-5, the J gene TRBJ2-1, with TRBD1 identical over 7 bases. CDR3 length: 14 amino acids. Trimming at V came to 6 bases and at J to 1 base, leaving 4 bases not matched to a gene. Germline-derived CDR1 and CDR2 are SGHKS and YYEKEE (reference sequence). The CDR3 protein is CASTRQGSYNEQFF. CDR3 in DNA: TGTGCCAGCACCCGACAGGGTTCCTACAATGAGCAGTTCTTC. Complete variable domain (other parts from reference TRBV5-5 and TRBJ2-1): DAGVTQSPTHLIKTRGQQVTLRCSPISGHKSVSWYQQVLGQGPQFIFQYYEKEERGRGNFPDRFSARQFPNYSSELNVNALLLGDSALYLCASTRQGSYNEQFFGPGTRLTVL.

Only a few counts were recorded for this clone. This sequence joins TRBV18 and TRBJ1-2; D remains ambiguous. Germline CDR1 KGHSH, CDR2 LQKENI. V lost 6 bases and J lost 8, with 16 bases in between. The CDR3 totals 13 residues. CDR3 in amino acids: CASSHIAEEGYTF. CDR3 in DNA: TGTGCCAGCTCGCACATCGCCGAAGAGGGCTACACCTTC.

This clone was counted once. The J gene is TRBJ1-2, the V gene TRBV5-5; 10 nucleotides align to TRBD1. The CDR3 runs to 15 residues. The germline CDR1 and CDR2 sequences are SGHKS and YYEKEE (reference sequence). After removal of 4 bases from V and 6 bases from J, the junction contained 9 bases not matched to a gene. The CDR3 is CASSPYRQGANGYTF. The CDR3, as DNA: TGTGCCAGCAGCCCCTACCGACAGGGGGCGAATGGCTACACCTTC.

CDR3 amino acids: CASSINPARRGSNQPQHF. DNA for the CDR3: TGTGCCAGTAGTATAAACCCCGCCAGGCGGGGTAGCAATCAGCCCCAGCATTTT. The chain couples TRBV19 to TRBJ1-5; D uncertain. The CDR3 is made up of 18 amino acids. V was cut by 2 bases and J by 0 bases, with 17 bases left in between. Per germline, CDR1 LNHDA and CDR2 SQIVND (reference sequence). Based on the CDR3 plus reference TRBV19 and TRBJ1-5, the full variable domain is DGGITQSPKYLFRKEGQNVTLSCEQNLNHDAMYWYRQDPGQGLRLIYYSQIVNDFQKGDIAEGYSVSREKKESFPLTVTSAQKNPTAFYLCASSINPARRGSNQPQHFGDGTRLSIL.